What follows is one T cell receptor beta chain and its context. The CDR3 extends over 14 amino acids. The germline V and J ends were trimmed by 5 bases and 10 bases, with 18 bases remaining between them. The germline gives CDR1 GTSNPN, CDR2 SVGIG (reference sequence). Measured with immunoSEQ multiplex PCR; TCRdb has only the in-frame clones, and not every one. The table lists 50,000 to 65,000 clones, 75% to 90% of them singletons, with 6.9% in the top ten. This sample was taken from a study of T cell responses to AZD1222 COVID-19 vaccine. The sample was peripheral blood, taken 28 days after the second AZD1222 dose. This sequence originates from an adult who received the AZD1222 COVID-19 vaccine. V and J are TRBV30 and TRBJ1-6, with D tentatively TRBD1 (5 bases). In nucleotides, the CDR3 is TGTGCCTGGGCTTACCCGGGGCCTGGGTCACCCCTCCACTTT. Encoded protein: CAWAYPGPGSPLHF.